This T cell receptor beta chain was documented in a study of OX40 agonist ivuxolimab in advanced cancers. Assay used: immunoSEQ multiplex PCR; TCRdb lists only in-frame clones, some missing. This table has around 56,000 clones, around 90% appearing once. Germline V lookup: CDR1 SGHAT, CDR2 FQNNGV. Trimming pared 1 base from V and 11 bases from J, leaving 18 bases between. This CDR3 is built from 15 residues. Findings of the study overall: The authors also found low normalized T-cell clonal expansion in some nonresponders.

By frequency in the sample, this clone is medium-sized. No antigen is known for it. Sequences were derived from CD4+ or CD8+ T cells sorted from blood, sampled in a trial of the OX40 agonist ivuxolimab. This sequence originates from an adult with an advanced solid tumor such as melanoma, head and neck, liver or kidney cancer. The chain has TRBV11-2 and TRBJ1-5, with TRBD1 as a possible D gene (6 bases). The CDR3, as DNA: TGTGCCAGCAGCTTAGGCCAGGGGCCAATTCGGGCCCAGCATTTT. It specifies CASSLGQGPIRAQHF.